Following are 9 T cell receptor beta chains from one sample sequenced in a study of cytomegalovirus exposure and HLA in healthy donors. Profiling relied on immunoSEQ multiplex PCR, and the TCRdb table lists in-frame clones only, not all of them. The data show 150,000 to 180,000 clones, with less than 90% seen just once and about a fifth held by the top ten. Sequenced sample: PBMCs. The origin of the receptors is a man aged 18 to 30 in good health and CMV-seropositive.

V usage is TRBV7-3 and J usage is TRBJ2-1, with 8 nucleotides matching TRBD1. The germline V gene has CDR1 SGHTA and CDR2 FQGTGA. V lost 5 bases to trimming and J lost 7 bases; unmatched junction nucleotides: 10. The CDR3 loop spans 15 amino acids. Written as DNA, the CDR3 is TGTGCCAGCAGCCCTCAGGGACAGGTCCCAAATGAGCAGTTCTTC. This sequence encodes CASSPQGQVPNEQFF.

V is TRBV7-2 and J is TRBJ1-2; possible D gene TRBD1, 6 bases. This CDR3 has 15 residues. V was pared by 4 bases and J by 12 bases, with 24 bases between. The germline gives CDR1 SGHTA, CDR2 FQGNSA. CDR3 amino acids: CASSSSVAPLGANTF. The CDR3 bases are TGTGCCAGCAGCTCGTCGGTGGCGCCCCTGGGGGCTAACACCTTC.

This rearrangement joins TRBV7-9 to TRBJ2-3; a possible D gene is TRBD2 (5 bases). Germline assignment: CDR1 SEHNR and CDR2 FQNEAQ (reference sequence). The CDR3 totals 14 residues. V was clipped by 5 bases and J by 1 base, with 10 bases between them. Here the CDR3 reads CASSRAGGTDTQYF. The CDR3 DNA is TGTGCCAGCAGCCGGGCCGGGGGCACAGATACGCAGTATTTT.

This clone was counted once. This chain connects TRBV4-1 to TRBJ2-1; 9 bases are a match to TRBD2. J lost 9 bases, V lost 1 base, and 7 bases had no gene match. Germline V gene sequence: CDR1 MGHRA, CDR2 YSYEKL. The CDR3 extends over 15 amino acids. This CDR3 reads CASSQVLAGGGEQFF. CDR3 in DNA: TGCGCCAGCAGCCAAGTTTTGGCGGGAGGGGGTGAGCAGTTCTTC.

This sequence joins TRBV4-3 and TRBJ2-7; D remains unclear. The length of the CDR3 is 14 residues. Per germline, CDR1 LGHNA and CDR2 YSLEER. Trimming took 1 base from V and 0 from J, leaving 7 bases between them. In DNA form, the CDR3 reads TGCGCCAGCAGCCAAGGCCTTAGCTCCTACGAGCAGTACTTC. As protein: CASSQGLSSYEQYF.

The DNA for the CDR3 is TGTGCCAGCAGTTACAGCGGGAGTATCAATGAGCAGTTCTTC. As protein: CASSYSGSINEQFF. The chain links TRBV6-5 to TRBJ2-1; 8 positions agree with TRBD2. This CDR3 is built from 14 residues. J gave up 6 bases and V 2 bases, and 3 bases lay outside the gene matches. Germline lookup yields CDR1 MNHEY and CDR2 SVGAGI.

The V gene is TRBV18, the J gene TRBJ1-4, with 7 positions matching TRBD1. This CDR3 has 14 amino acids. The V gene's germline CDR1 is KGHSH and CDR2 LQKENI. J was trimmed by 5 bases and V by 3 bases; bases with no gene match: 3. CDR3 nucleotide sequence: TGTGCCAGCTCACCCGACAGGGCAAATGAAAAACTGTTTTTT. Translation gives CASSPDRANEKLFF.

The V and J genes are TRBV5-1 and TRBJ2-1; TRBD1 agrees at 9 bases. The CDR3 has 15 residues. Per the germline V gene, CDR1 is SGHRS and CDR2 is YFSETQ. J lost 7 bases, V lost 5 bases, and 10 bases had no gene match. CDR3 bases: TGCGCCAGCAGACGCGTACAGGGGGCTTGGAATGAGCAGTTCTTC. Protein: CASRRVQGAWNEQFF.

The gene calls are TRBV18 and TRBJ2-7; 10 bases match TRBD1. Trimming removed 4 bases from V and 4 bases from J; junction bases left unmatched: 4. The CDR3 spans 14 residues. The germline V gene has CDR1 KGHSH and CDR2 LQKENI. DNA of the CDR3: TGTGCCAGCTCACAAGGACAGGGGGGTTACGAGCAGTACTTC. Translated: CASSQGQGGYEQYF.